This T cell receptor beta chain was sequenced in a study of blood T cell dynamics during melanoma immunotherapy. Background on the study: Patients with metastatic melanoma got pembrolizumab or nivolumab-ipilimumab as first-line care. Findings and caveats of the study: PBMC repertoires of eventual disease-control patients split at W3 into clonality or diversity gains. Whether repertoire-driving clones were melanoma-specific could not be determined.

This CDR3 spans 14 amino acids. Per germline, CDR1 SNHLY and CDR2 FYNNEI. With 4 bases removed from V and 3 bases from J, the gap between germline ends came to 9 bases. Here immunoSEQ multiplex PCR was the method, and the copy in TCRdb shows in-frame clones only, minus some. The table shows over 9,000 clones, with around nine tenths occurring only once. On this clone: Its antigen is currently unknown.

Time point indicated: week 3, after first cycle of checkpoint inhibitor. Response was assessed by RECIST 1.1 at 12 weeks, except two rapid progressors. This chain uses TRBV2 with TRBJ1-4, with unresolved D. The TCR originated in a human donor with melanoma. Sequences were derived from blood, sampled from a patient treated with checkpoint blockade. CDR3 region: CASSGLLANEKLFF. CDR3 bases: TGTGCCAGCAGTGGATTATTAGCTAATGAAAAACTGTTTTTT.